This TCR beta chain came from a study of shared clonotypes between healthy human individuals. The CDR3 contains 16 residues. V dropped 1 base and J dropped 0 bases, with 10 bases sitting between them. Looked up from germline, CDR1 is SGHVS and CDR2 is FQNEAQ. Produced via immunoSEQ multiplex PCR; TCRdb's table is partial and in-frame only. The data show 2 million to 2.5 million clones, about 92% seen once. This TCR came from a man younger than 30 in good health. Some clones in this sample may be carry-over from other donors' samples. The V and J genes are TRBV7-8 and TRBJ1-3, with unresolved D. Material: naive CD4+ T cells from PBMCs. Subset meaning: CD45RA+ positively selected. Here the CDR3 reads CASSLVAGSSGNTIYF. The CDR3 DNA sequence: TGTGCCAGCAGCTTAGTCGCGGGGAGCTCTGGAAACACCATATATTTT. The full variable domain, its missing parts supplied by reference TRBV7-8 and TRBJ1-3, is GAGVSQSPRYKVAKRGQDVALRCDPISGHVSLFWYQQALGQGPEFLTYFQNEAQLDKSGLPSDRFFAERPEGSVSTLKIQRTQQEDSAVYLCASSLVAGSSGNTIYFGEGSWLTVV.